Presented here are 2 T cell receptor beta chains from one specimen sequenced in a study of Ad26.COV2.S vaccination and SARS-CoV-2 variants (dated by TCRdb to about 2021). The library was built by means of the immunoSEQ multiplex PCR assay. TCRdb obtained this table from immuneACCESS and retained in-frame rearrangements with V and J assigned. These tables miss some clones; where compared with another copy, unresolved V genes account for less than half of the shortfall, and the remainder is unexplained. The sample table shows about 350,000 clones, and 85% are seen once. The ten largest clones capture around 3% of the sample. The sample's treatment or condition label is to be understood as: over 15 received Ad26.COV2.S at low or high dose, single or two shots; about 5 received placebo; per-sample allocation not given. Repertoires of vaccine and placebo recipients were sequenced from samples collected on day 63 after the first injection.

The sample was peripheral blood, taken in a trial of Ad26.COV2.S vaccine versus placebo. Receptors were obtained from a person between 18 and 60 years old who received the Ad26.COV2.S COVID-19 vaccine or a placebo.

Concerning this clone itself: An end of the junction differs from the germline gene, which may be a read error. V and J are TRBV28 and TRBJ2-2, with a tentative D call TRBD1 (6 bases). Germline V lookup: CDR1 MDHEN, CDR2 SYDVKM. The CDR3 sequence is 14 residues long. The CDR3 sequence is CASSSGQNPGELFF. The DNA for the CDR3 is TGTGCCAGCAGTTCCGGACAGAACCCCGGGGAGCTGTTTTTT.

The CDR3 loop is CASSQGTFAYEQYF. CDR3 DNA: TGCGCCAGCAGCCAAGGGACATTTGCCTACGAGCAGTACTTC. The chain links TRBV4-3 to TRBJ2-7, with a weak D call TRBD1 (5 bases). The germline V gene has CDR1 LGHNA and CDR2 YSLEER. Between the trimmed V and J ends, which lost 1 base and 2 bases, there was a span of 9 bases. This CDR3 comprises 14 residues.